Following are 10 T cell receptor beta chains from one sample sequenced in a study of T cell repertoires in cytomegalovirus infection. TCRdb ran MiXCR on the reads and lists one entry per CDR3 protein. The sample has about 830,000 distinct CDR3 sequences; about 31% are singletons. These TCRs' antigens remain unknown. This sample comprised cultured CD8+ T cells from PBMCs, obtained from culture after CMV antigen stimulation. These receptors all stem from a human donor in good health (CMV status not recorded). Some clones in this sample may be carry-over from other donors' samples.

This clonotype was counted only a few times. The chain has TRBV27 and TRBJ2-7; 9 bases agree with TRBD1. The V gene's germline CDR1 is MNHEY and CDR2 SMNVEV (reference sequence). There are 14 residues in the CDR3. After removal of 6 bases from V and 2 bases from J, the junction contained 5 bases not matched to a gene. The CDR3 reads CASSRTGVPYEQYF. CDR3 nucleotide sequence: TGTGCCAGCAGCCGGACAGGGGTTCCCTACGAGCAGTACTTC.

The CDR3 spells CASSPWDRGATEAFF. For the CDR3, the DNA is TGTGCCAGCAGTCCCTGGGACAGGGGGGCCACTGAAGCTTTCTTT. This sequence joins TRBV12-3 or TRBV12-4 and TRBJ1-1, with 11 nucleotides matching TRBD1. V gave up 5 bases and J gave up 4 bases; unmatched junction bases: 6. The CDR3 is 15 amino acids.

With regard to this clonotype: This may arise from a read error, as a much more abundant clone is one base away. This chain uses TRBV7-6 with TRBJ2-2, with D perhaps TRBD2 (7 bases). Trimming pared 1 base from V and 4 bases from J, leaving 22 bases between. The CDR3 extends over 19 amino acids. The germline V gene has CDR1 SGHVS and CDR2 FNYEAQ. Written as DNA, the CDR3 is TGTGCCAGCAGCTTAGAAGGACTAGTGGGGGGGCAGAGCACCGGGGAGCTGTTTTTT. Translation gives CASSLEGLVGGQSTGELFF.

This clonotype was seen only a few times. The chain has TRBV4-3 and TRBJ1-5; D gene uncertain. Looked up from germline, CDR1 is LGHNA and CDR2 is YSLEER. Trimming shortened V by 0 bases and J by 7 bases, and 13 bases separated the two germline ends. The CDR3 length is 15 residues. The CDR3 DNA follows: TGCGCCAGCAGCCAAGATCGGGGTCAAGACCAGCCCCAGCATTTT. The encoded protein is CASSQDRGQDQPQHF.

The chain employs TRBV6-2 or TRBV6-3 and TRBJ2-7; D is unclear. This CDR3 comprises 14 residues. V dropped 0 bases and J dropped 2 bases, with 8 bases sitting between them. Germline V gene data show CDR1 as MNHEY and CDR2 as SVGEGT. This CDR3 is CASSYSGPAYEQYV. CDR3 bases: TGTGCCAGCAGTTACTCGGGCCCAGCCTACGAGCAGTACGTC.

Details on this clonotype: One end of the junction fails to match germline, which may point to a read error. The chain couples TRBV5-1 to TRBJ1-1; D might be TRBD1 (6 bases). This CDR3 contains 14 residues. Germline CDR1 is SGHRS and CDR2 is YFSETQ. Written as DNA, the CDR3 is TGCGCCAGCAGCACCCTACGGGACACTTATGAAGATTTCTTT. Protein sequence: CASSTLRDTYEDFF.

This clonotype was counted a few times. The chain carries TRBV10-3 and TRBJ2-5; D may be TRBD1 (5 bases). CDR3 length equals 14 residues. Germline lookup yields CDR1 ENHRY and CDR2 SYGVKD. With 3 bases removed from V and 5 bases from J, the gap between germline ends came to 13 bases. The CDR3 loop reads CAISDQGDLETQYF. The CDR3 region has the DNA TGTGCCATCAGTGACCAGGGCGACCTTGAGACCCAGTACTTC.

Many counts were recorded for this clonotype. The chain is built from TRBV12-3 or TRBV12-4 and TRBJ2-5, with TRBD2 matching 8 bases. J lost 1 base, V lost 6 bases, and 4 bases had no gene match. The CDR3 spans 14 residues. The CDR3 is CASSKLAAQETQYF. The DNA of the CDR3 is TGTGCCAGCAGCAAACTAGCGGCCCAAGAGACCCAGTACTTC.

With regard to this clonotype: The junction differs from germline at one of its ends, possibly a read error. This chain uses TRBV9 with TRBJ2-7, with TRBD1 matching 8 bases. The CDR3 spans 16 residues. Germline loops: CDR1 SGDLS, CDR2 YYNGEE. The CDR3 spells CVSSAGRRQGLYEQYF. CDR3 bases: TGTGTCAGCAGCGCGGGAAGGAGACAGGGGTTGTACGAGCAGTACTTC.

This clonotype was picked up a small number of times. This sequence joins TRBV29-1 and TRBJ1-2; D is uncertain. The CDR3 has 14 amino acids. The V gene's germline CDR1 is SQVTM and CDR2 ANQGSEA. The V end was cut by 3 bases, the J end by 3 bases, with 14 bases between. CDR3 coding DNA: TGCAGCGTTGACCCCGCGGGGATGGACTATGGCTACACCTTC. It is translated as CSVDPAGMDYGYTF.